This TCR beta chain was observed in a study of T cell repertoires in cytomegalovirus infection (dated by TCRdb to the late 2010s). Background for the entire study: Recently identified HLA-C-restricted CMV epitopes, whose presentation resists viral immunomodulation, were targeted by peptide stimulations together with well-studied HLA-B-restricted epitopes. Because public TCR beta signatures pointed to carriage of CMV infection together with the matching HLA type, the HLA type of each donor mattered for the analysis.

To note about this clonotype: This clone's antigen is unknown. No much larger clone exists at a distance of one base, and base qualities are not known.

The CDR3 goes from the cysteine to the phenylalanine over 15 residues. Solely the CDR3 DNA is kept, with 45 bases framed from the first base. Reading the germline V gene gives CDR1 MNHNS and CDR2 SASEGT. V loses 6 bases, J loses 3 bases, and the germline ends lie 15 bases apart. Per the publication, the treatment or condition label means: in vitro stimulation with specific CMV peptide epitopes to enrich CMV-specific T cells. The paper's findings and limits, for the study overall: The ex vivo response was dominated by HLA-C-restricted CMV-specific TCR beta clonotypes, which also provided the single most frequent clonotype in two of eight donors. Cumulative frequency of public TCR beta family members discriminated carriers of CMV infection plus the relevant HLA type in this cohort and an independent 352-donor cohort.

Instrument used: Illumina HiSeq 1500. TCRdb handled the public reads itself, with Q25 trimming in fastp and clone calling in MiXCR, and kept productive beta chains. Each record represents a unique CDR3 protein, reported with the most common genes and DNA among its rows. Within this sample are about 180,000 distinct CDR3 sequences, with less than 25% of them counted one time only. The biggest ten clones account for more than 25% of the sample. This receptor was identified in a human donor in good health (CMV status not recorded). Some clones in this sample may be carry-over from other donors' samples. The chain is assembled from TRBV6-1 and TRBJ2-1; D gene: possibly TRBD1, on 5 matching bases. The specimen was CD8+ T cells from cultured PBMCs, collected from culture after CMV antigen stimulation. The CDR3 loop reads CASRHRTLSYNEQFF. The DNA sequence is TGTGCCAGCAGACACAGGACGTTGAGCTACAATGAGCAGTTCTTC.